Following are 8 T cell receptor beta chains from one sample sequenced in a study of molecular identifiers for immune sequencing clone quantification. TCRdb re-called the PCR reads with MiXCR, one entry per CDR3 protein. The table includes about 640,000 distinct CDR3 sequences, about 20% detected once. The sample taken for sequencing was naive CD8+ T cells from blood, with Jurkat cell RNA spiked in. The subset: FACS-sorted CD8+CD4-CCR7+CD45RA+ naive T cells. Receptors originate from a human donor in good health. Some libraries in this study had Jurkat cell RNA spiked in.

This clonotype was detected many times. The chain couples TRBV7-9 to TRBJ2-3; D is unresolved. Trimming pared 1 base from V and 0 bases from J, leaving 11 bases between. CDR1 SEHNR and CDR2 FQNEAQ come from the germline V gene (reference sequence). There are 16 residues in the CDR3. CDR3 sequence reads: CASSLERTESTDTQYF. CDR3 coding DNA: TGTGCCAGCAGCTTAGAAAGGACGGAGAGCACAGATACGCAGTATTTT.

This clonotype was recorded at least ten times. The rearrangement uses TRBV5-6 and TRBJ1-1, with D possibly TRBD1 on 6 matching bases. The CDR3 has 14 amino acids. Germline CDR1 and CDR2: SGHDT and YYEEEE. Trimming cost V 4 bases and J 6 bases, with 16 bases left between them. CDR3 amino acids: CASSAAQGLAEAFF. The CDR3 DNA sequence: TGTGCCAGCAGCGCGGCACAGGGACTTGCTGAAGCTTTCTTT.

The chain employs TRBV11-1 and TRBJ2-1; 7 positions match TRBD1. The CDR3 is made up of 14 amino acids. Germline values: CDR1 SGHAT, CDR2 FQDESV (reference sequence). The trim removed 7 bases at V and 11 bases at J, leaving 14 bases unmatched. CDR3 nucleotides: TGTGCCAGCACCTACAGGGGCCGAGTTGGAAAGCAGTTCTTC. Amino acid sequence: CASTYRGRVGKQFF.

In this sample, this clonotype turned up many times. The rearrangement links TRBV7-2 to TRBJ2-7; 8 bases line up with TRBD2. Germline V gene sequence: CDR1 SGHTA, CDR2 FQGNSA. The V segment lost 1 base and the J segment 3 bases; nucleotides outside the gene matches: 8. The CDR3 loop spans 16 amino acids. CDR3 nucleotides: TGTGCCAGCAGCTTAGGTTCGGGGACTAGGATCTACGAGCAGTACTTC. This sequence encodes CASSLGSGTRIYEQYF.

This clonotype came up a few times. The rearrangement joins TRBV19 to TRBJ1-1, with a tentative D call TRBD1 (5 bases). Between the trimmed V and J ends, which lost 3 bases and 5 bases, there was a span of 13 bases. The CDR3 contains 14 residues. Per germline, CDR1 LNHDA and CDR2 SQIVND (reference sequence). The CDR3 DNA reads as TGTGCCAGTAGTATTGGCAGGGTATGGACTGAAGCTTTCTTT. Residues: CASSIGRVWTEAFF.

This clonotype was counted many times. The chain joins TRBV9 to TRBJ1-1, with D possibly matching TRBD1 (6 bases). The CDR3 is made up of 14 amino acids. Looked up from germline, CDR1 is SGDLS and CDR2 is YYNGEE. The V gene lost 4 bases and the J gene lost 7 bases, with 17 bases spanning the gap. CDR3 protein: CASSSSSGQFEAFF. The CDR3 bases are TGTGCCAGCAGCTCCAGTAGTGGACAGTTTGAAGCTTTCTTT.

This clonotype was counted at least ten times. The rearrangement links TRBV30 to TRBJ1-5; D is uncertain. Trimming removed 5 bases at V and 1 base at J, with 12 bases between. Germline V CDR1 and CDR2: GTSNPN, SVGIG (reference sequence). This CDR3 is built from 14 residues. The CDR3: CAWSSGGSNQPQHF. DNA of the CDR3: TGTGCCTGGTCCTCAGGCGGGAGCAATCAGCCCCAGCATTTT.

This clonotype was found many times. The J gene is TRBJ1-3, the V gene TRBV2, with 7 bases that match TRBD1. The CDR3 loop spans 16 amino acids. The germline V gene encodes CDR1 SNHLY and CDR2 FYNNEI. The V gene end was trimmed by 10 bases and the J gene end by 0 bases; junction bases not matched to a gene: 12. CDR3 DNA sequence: TGTGCCACCTACACCGGGACAGCCGACTCTGGAAACACCATATATTTT. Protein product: CATYTGTADSGNTIYF.